The clone carrying this T cell receptor beta chain was observed a handful of times. Its antigen is currently unknown. The repertoire was sequenced with immunoSEQ multiplex PCR; TCRdb's copy has only in-frame clones and lacks some. Of about 40,000 clones listed, around 92% are singletons. Germline CDR1 and CDR2: SGHRS and YFSETQ. CDR3 size: 14 residues. V was cut by 0 bases and J by 4 bases, with 10 bases left in between. The sample originates from a study of ipilimumab plus nivolumab after autologous stem cell transplantation. At the level of the study: Median doses per patient: a few ipilimumab, about 8 nivolumab. The myeloma group: high-risk transplant-naive, or relapse within 3 years after first autologous transplant.

Overall study findings and caveats: Authors suggest TCR repertoire, Treg phenotype and gut microbiota support further study.

Ipilimumab, 1 mg/kg, started 14 to 28 days after autologous transplant. The sequence derives from a male donor with multiple myeloma. This sequence joins TRBV5-1 and TRBJ1-2, with a weak D call TRBD1 (5 bases). The sequencing used PBMCs, collected in a trial of ipilimumab plus nivolumab as post-transplant consolidation. CDR3 in amino acids: CASSLEKGSYGYTF. The CDR3 coding sequence is TGCGCCAGCAGCTTGGAAAAGGGGTCCTATGGCTACACCTTC.